The present TCR beta chain was sequenced within a study of T cells in women clearing cervical HPV infection (dated by TCRdb to the late 2010s). About the study as a whole: Cases were roughly 24 women with histologically confirmed HPV16-related CIN3 or worse, including a couple of invasive cancers. The controls were around 26 women whose single incident HPV16 infection cleared within 12 months with no development of precancer or cancer. Blood from cases was drawn at the visit where the lesion was first identified, while blood from controls was drawn once the infection was no longer detected. For cases, the median interval between lesion detection and blood sampling was around 160 days, with an interquartile range of roughly 85 to 200 days. Since HLA typing was available for only a few women, HLA type could not be ruled out as a confounder. The exploratory proof-of-principle case-control study was nested within the Guanacaste HPV Natural History Study in Costa Rica and compared TCR repertoires across cervical HPV16 outcomes. Cases and controls were matched on age within five years and on year of sample collection. Cases had a median age of approximately 34 years and controls had a median age of around 40, with no significant differences in baseline characteristics. In the parent cohort, 9,500 to 13,000 women aged 18 or older were enrolled in Guanacaste, Costa Rica, during about 1992 to 1994 and then followed for around seven years. Five blinded duplicates per group were added as quality controls, giving some 60 samples: 50 or so participants and 10 replicates. What the research found in general, with its limitations: The cross-sectional design could not show whether the associations came before the infection or were a result of it, and neither effector/memory subsets nor HPV-specific T cells were isolated. Random forest classifiers combining richness and V gene abundances distinguished cases from controls with an estimated AUC of 0.7 to 0.85. Because the number of T cells in each sample was unknown, differences in richness could reflect differing T-cell content rather than repertoire biology. CIN3+ cases had significantly higher TCR repertoire richness than controls across sequencing depths, but evenness did not differ between the groups. Lower TRBV6-7 relative abundance was observed in cases than in controls (about 0.1% versus 0.15%; Bonferroni P = 0.0008).

TCR beta CDR3 regions were amplified by multiplex PCR from an average of roughly 1.3 ug genomic DNA per sample using the immunoSEQ assay. To correct primer bias, the assay used a complete synthetic TCR repertoire to set an amplification baseline. Amplicons were sequenced on the Illumina platform. For the original study's pipeline: Error correction of the sequences involved clustering with frequency ratios plus a modified nearest-neighbor algorithm, after which the sequences were analyzed in the immunoSEQ Analyzer using IMGT gene definitions. At each rarefaction depth, TCR richness and evenness were averaged over 20 rarefaction repeats, and samples with fewer sequences than the depth were excluded. Wilcoxon rank sum tests with FDR correction were used to compare V, D and J gene relative abundances between the groups. In the blinded duplicates, the intraclass correlation was around 96% for TCR richness and averaged about 80% across around 66 gene segments. The table was pulled from immuneACCESS by TCRdb, which kept in-frame rearrangements only. Such tables lose some clones; where checked, under half of the loss comes from unresolved V genes, and the rest has no known cause. From that table come the V and J calls and clone size; the DNA was used to work out D and trimming. This sample's listing comprises 45,000 to 50,000 clones. The ten most abundant clones make up 35% of the sample.

The cysteine opens and the phenylalanine closes a CDR3 of 14 amino acids. Only the CDR3 bases that were read are kept: 33 of them, in frame from base 1. Trimming takes 2 bases from V and 4 bases from J, and the germline ends sit 8 bases apart. According to the germline V gene (reference sequence), CDR1 reads SGHAT and CDR2 reads FQDESV. Every participant had a single incident cervical HPV16 infection, and prevalent HPV16 infections were excluded. Cervical HPV DNA was detected by MY09/MY11 PCR, and genotyping was performed by dot-blot hybridization. About 14 mL of heparinized blood was centrifuged, after which the buffy coat was aliquoted, frozen at -30 degrees C, and then stored at -80 degrees C. Genomic DNA was extracted from buffy coat specimens using QIAGEN kits. As to this clone: No antigen is known for it. The read ends 3 residues shy of where the CDR3 ends; the end is completed using the germline J gene.

This TCR was sampled from a woman between 18 and 75 years old with a cervical HPV16 infection that either progressed to CIN3+ or cleared (not recorded which). The sample comprised blood buffy coat. The receptor chain draws on TRBV11-1 and TRBJ2-2; TRBD1 is possibly the D segment (6 matching bases). CDR3 sequence: CASSLNRATGELFF. CDR3 DNA (partial): TGTGCCAGCAGCTTAAACAGGGCCACCGGGGAG.